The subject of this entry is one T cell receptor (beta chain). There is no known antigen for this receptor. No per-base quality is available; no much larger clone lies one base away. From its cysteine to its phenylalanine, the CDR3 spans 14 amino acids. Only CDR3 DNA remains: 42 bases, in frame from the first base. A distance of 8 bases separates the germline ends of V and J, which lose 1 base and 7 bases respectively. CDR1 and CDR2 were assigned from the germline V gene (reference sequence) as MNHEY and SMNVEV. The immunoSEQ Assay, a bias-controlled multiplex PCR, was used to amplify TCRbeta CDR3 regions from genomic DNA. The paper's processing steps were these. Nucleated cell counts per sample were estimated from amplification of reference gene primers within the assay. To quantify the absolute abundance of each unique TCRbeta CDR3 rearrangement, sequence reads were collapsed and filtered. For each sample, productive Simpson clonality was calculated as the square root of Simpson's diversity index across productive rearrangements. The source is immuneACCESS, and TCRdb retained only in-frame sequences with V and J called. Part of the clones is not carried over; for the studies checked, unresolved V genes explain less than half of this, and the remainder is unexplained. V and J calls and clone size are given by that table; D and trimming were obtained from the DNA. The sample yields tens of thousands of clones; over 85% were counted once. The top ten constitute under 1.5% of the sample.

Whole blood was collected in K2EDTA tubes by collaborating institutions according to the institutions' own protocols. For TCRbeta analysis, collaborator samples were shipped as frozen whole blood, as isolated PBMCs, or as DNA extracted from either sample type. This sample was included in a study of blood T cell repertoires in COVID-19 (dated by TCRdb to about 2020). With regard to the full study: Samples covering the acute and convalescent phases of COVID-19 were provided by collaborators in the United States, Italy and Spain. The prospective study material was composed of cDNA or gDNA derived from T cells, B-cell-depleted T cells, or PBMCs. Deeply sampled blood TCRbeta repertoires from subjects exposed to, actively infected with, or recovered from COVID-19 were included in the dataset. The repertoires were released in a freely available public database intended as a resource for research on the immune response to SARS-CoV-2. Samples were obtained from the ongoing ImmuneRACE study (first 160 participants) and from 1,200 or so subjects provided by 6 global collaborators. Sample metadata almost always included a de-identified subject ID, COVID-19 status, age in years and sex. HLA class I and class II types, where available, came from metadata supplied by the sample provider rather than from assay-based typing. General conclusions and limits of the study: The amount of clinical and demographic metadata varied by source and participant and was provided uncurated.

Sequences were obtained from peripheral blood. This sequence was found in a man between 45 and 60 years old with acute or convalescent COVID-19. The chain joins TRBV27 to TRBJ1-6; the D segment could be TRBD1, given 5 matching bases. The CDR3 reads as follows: CASSLWGDNSPLHF. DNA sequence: TGTGCCAGCAGTTTATGGGGGGACAATTCACCCCTCCACTTT.